This TCR beta chain was sequenced for a study of blood T cell repertoires in COVID-19. Across the study: Researchers got acute and convalescent COVID-19 samples from the United States, Italy and Spain. From T cells, B-cell-depleted T cells, or PBMCs came the material, which was cDNA or gDNA.

Germline V gives CDR1 SNHLY, CDR2 FYNNEI. The ends lost 7 bases at V and 7 bases at J; junction bases unmatched: 8. The CDR3 is made up of 14 amino acids. As originally analysed: Using reference gene primer amplification, nucleated cell counts were estimated. Clones were read by immunoSEQ multiplex PCR, and TCRdb kept only the in-frame ones, dropping some. The V and J calls and clone size come from that table; D and trimming were worked out from the DNA. The sample gives 200,000 to 250,000 clones, approximately 84% of which show up once; around 0.96% is in the top ten. The chain links TRBV2 to TRBJ1-5; 9 bases line up with TRBD1. This sequence originates from a man aged 40-49 years with acute or convalescent COVID-19. The sequenced sample consisted of peripheral blood. In nucleotides, the CDR3 is TGTGCCAGCACCCAAGGGACAGGGCCCCAGCCCCAGCATTTT. This translates into CASTQGTGPQPQHF.